The rows below give T cell receptor beta chains drawn from one sample of a study of low-dose radiotherapy and immunotherapy resistance in tumors. TCRdb re-analysed the reads in MiXCR, keeping a single row per CDR3 protein. There are around 64,000 distinct CDR3 sequences in the sample; approximately 25% occur only once, and 5.5% to 8.5% lies in the top ten. Sequencing was performed on PBMCs, taken before treatment. All receptors derive from a male donor with rectosigmoid adenocarcinoma. The CDR3 runs from the conserved cysteine through the conserved F or W. The D gene is left open where the match is weak. A row's size may be missing; if present it is once, few, many or a size class.

j_call	clone_size	v_call	d_call	cdr3_nt	cdr3_aa
TRBJ2-5	NA	TRBV28	TRBD2	TGTGCCAGCAGTTGGGGACTAGCGGGAGTCCAGGAGACCCAGTACTTC	CASSWGLAGVQETQYF
TRBJ1-6	NA	TRBV20-1	NA	TGCAGTGCCCCTGCAAGGCTAAATTCACCCCTCCACTTT	CSAPARLNSPLHF
TRBJ2-7	NA	TRBV6-2/TRBV6-3	TRBD2	TGTGCCAGCAGCTCAGCGGGAGGTACCTACGAGCAGTACTTC	CASSSAGGTYEQYF
TRBJ1-5	many	TRBV19	NA	TGTGCCAGTAATCGGGGATGGAATCAGCCCCAGCATTTT	CASNRGWNQPQHF
TRBJ2-2	NA	TRBV19	TRBD2	TGTGCCAGTAGTTTCGCTAGCGGGGACACCGGGGAGCTGTTTTTT	CASSFASGDTGELFF
TRBJ1-6	many	TRBV5-4	TRBD1	TGTGCCAGCAGCACAGGACAGGGGGCTGGTAATTCACCCCTCCACTTT	CASSTGQGAGNSPLHF
TRBJ1-1	NA	TRBV30	TRBD1	TGTGCCTGGAGGAAGGGGGCAGGGGTCCCTGAAGCTTTCTTT	CAWRKGAGVPEAFF
TRBJ1-1	many	TRBV28	NA	TGTGCCAGCAGCTACCTTCGGGTGCTGAACACTGAAGCTTTCTTT	CASSYLRVLNTEAFF
TRBJ1-6	many	TRBV18	NA	TGTGCCAGCTCATTAGGGCCAGGTCTGAGTGATTCACCCCTCCACTTT	CASSLGPGLSDSPLHF
TRBJ1-5	many	TRBV28	NA	TGTGCCAGCAGTTTAAACCGGGGATATGGCAATCAGCCCCAGCATTTT	CASSLNRGYGNQPQHF
TRBJ2-5	many	TRBV10-3	NA	TGTGCCATCAGTGGGGCGCCCCAAGAGACCCAGTACTTC	CAISGAPQETQYF
TRBJ2-5	many	TRBV4-3	TRBD1	TGCGCCAGCAGCCAAGAGGGCAGGGGGTCCCAAGAGACCCAGTACTTC	CASSQEGRGSQETQYF
TRBJ1-2	many	TRBV27	NA	TGTGCCAGCAGTTCCCGCGCGGACTATGGCTACACCTTC	CASSSRADYGYTF
TRBJ2-3	NA	TRBV28	NA	TGTGCCAGCAGTAGCCCAACAGTCCTTATGCAGTATTTT	CASSSPTVLMQYF
TRBJ1-6	many	TRBV12-3/TRBV12-4	NA	TGTGCCAGCAGACGGGAAAGGGGTATCGGCAATAATTCACCCCTCCACTTT	CASRRERGIGNNSPLHF
TRBJ2-1	many	TRBV4-3	NA	TGCGCCAGCAGCCAAGATTCCCCGCCGGTTTACAATGAGCAGTTCTTC	CASSQDSPPVYNEQFF
TRBJ2-7	few	TRBV7-2	TRBD1	TGTGCCAGCAGCTTGGACAGGCAGCTTTACGAGCAGTACTTC	CASSLDRQLYEQYF
TRBJ2-1	many	TRBV7-8	NA	TGTGCCAGCAGCTTAGCATTGGACTGGTACAATGAGCAGTTCTTC	CASSLALDWYNEQFF
TRBJ2-3	many	TRBV12-3/TRBV12-4	NA	TGTGCCAGCAGTTTAAGAGATACGCAGTATTTT	CASSLRDTQYF
TRBJ2-4	many	TRBV20-1	TRBD1	TGCAGTGCTAGAGGGACAGGGATAGCCAAAAACATTCAGTACTTC	CSARGTGIAKNIQYF
TRBJ1-3	many	TRBV18	NA	TGTGCCAGCTCACCCCCGGTCGGCAGCTCTGGAAACACCATATATTTT	CASSPPVGSSGNTIYF
TRBJ2-2	once	TRBV14	NA	TGTGCCAGCAGCCCCAACATGAACACCGGGGAGCTGTTTTTT	CASSPNMNTGELFF
TRBJ1-1	many	TRBV5-1	NA	TGCGCCAGTACCACAGGGTCGGGGACTGAAGCTTTCTTT	CASTTGSGTEAFF
TRBJ1-1	many	TRBV28	NA	TGTGCCAGCAGTACCCCGGGACGCCCGAACACTGAAGCTTTCTTT	CASSTPGRPNTEAFF
TRBJ1-5	many	TRBV3-1	TRBD1	TGTGCCAGCAGCCAGTCGACAGGGTCCGGTCAGCCCCAGCATTTT	CASSQSTGSGQPQHF
TRBJ2-7	many	TRBV20-1	NA	TGCAGTGCTTATAAAGATGCCTACGAGCAGTACTTC	CSAYKDAYEQYF
TRBJ1-1	many	TRBV20-1	NA	TGCAGTGCTAGAGAGTGGGGTGGGAACACTGAAGCTTTCTTT	CSAREWGGNTEAFF
TRBJ1-1	many	TRBV7-9	NA	TGTGCCAGCAGCTTTTCGTTGCTATTTGACGCTTTCTTT	CASSFSLLFDAFF
TRBJ2-7	many	TRBV20-1	TRBD2	TGCAGTGCTACTAGGACTAGCGGGACCCCTCACGACGAGCAGTACTTC	CSATRTSGTPHDEQYF
TRBJ2-1	many	TRBV12-3/TRBV12-4	NA	TGTGCCAGCAACTCAAGGGGAGCAGGGATCTACAATGAGCAGTTCTTC	CASNSRGAGIYNEQFF
TRBJ2-1	many	TRBV29-1	TRBD1	TGCAGCGCGGCATGGACAGGGGGCTACAATGAGCAGTTCTTC	CSAAWTGGYNEQFF
TRBJ1-2	many	TRBV2	NA	TGTGCCAGCAGTGAAGGGGCGGGGAACTATGGCTACACCTTC	CASSEGAGNYGYTF
TRBJ2-7	many	TRBV12-3/TRBV12-4	TRBD1	TGTGCCAGCAGTGAAGGGGGCGGGCAAACCTACGAGCAGTACTTC	CASSEGGGQTYEQYF
TRBJ1-2	many	TRBV28	TRBD1	TGTGCCAGCAGTTTTCGGGCGGGGGGACAGGTCTCTTTCGGCTACACCTTC	CASSFRAGGQVSFGYTF
TRBJ2-7	NA	TRBV7-2	NA	TGTGCCAGCAGCTTAAATGCAGGGGACGAGCAGTACTTC	CASSLNAGDEQYF
TRBJ2-1	many	TRBV5-1	TRBD2	TGCGCCAGCACCCCTAGCGGGAGTTCAGATGAGCAGTTCTTC	CASTPSGSSDEQFF
TRBJ2-5	many	TRBV5-1	TRBD2	TGCGCCAGCAGCACCCTAGCGGGGGGTAGACAAGAGACCCAGTACTTC	CASSTLAGGRQETQYF
TRBJ2-4	NA	TRBV5-4	NA	TGTGCCAGCAGTGACCCTACTCTGGCCAAAAACATTCAGTACTTC	CASSDPTLAKNIQYF
TRBJ2-7	many	TRBV12-3/TRBV12-4	NA	TGTGCCAGCAGCCTGGGTCCGACAGGAGGCTACGAGCAGTACTTC	CASSLGPTGGYEQYF
TRBJ1-4	many	TRBV7-9	NA	TGTGCCAGCAGCTGGGGGTCCCCTGGAAAACTGTTTTTT	CASSWGSPGKLFF
TRBJ2-5	many	TRBV5-1	NA	TGCGCCAGCAGCTTGATCCCCGGGGCAGTACAAGAGACCCAGTACTTC	CASSLIPGAVQETQYF
TRBJ2-7	many	TRBV7-2	NA	TGTGCCAGCAGCTTACCGAATATTCGGTTAGGCGAGCAGTACTTC	CASSLPNIRLGEQYF
TRBJ2-5	many	TRBV12-3/TRBV12-4	NA	TGTGCCAGCAGTTTTTCACAGGAGCCCCAAGAGACCCAGTACTTC	CASSFSQEPQETQYF
TRBJ1-5	many	TRBV6-2/TRBV6-3	NA	TGTGCCAGCGGATCCCCTCACAGCAATCAGCCCCAGCATTTT	CASGSPHSNQPQHF
TRBJ2-3	many	TRBV2	NA	TGTGCCAGCAGTGATCAGGCCAGCACAGATACGCAGTATTTT	CASSDQASTDTQYF
TRBJ2-5	many	TRBV28	NA	TGTGCCAGCAGTTTTGAAAGGTCGAGGCCCTGGCACTTC	CASSFERSRPWHF
TRBJ1-1	many	TRBV6-2/TRBV6-3	TRBD1	TGTGCCAGCAGCGGGGACAGGGCAAACACTGAAGCTTTCTTT	CASSGDRANTEAFF
TRBJ2-7	NA	TRBV12-3/TRBV12-4	NA	TGTGCCAGCAGTTCCTTGGCTGGCCACGAGCAGTACTTC	CASSSLAGHEQYF
TRBJ2-7	NA	TRBV28	TRBD2	TGTGCCAGCACCACCACTCTTAGCGGGATTGAGGAGCAGTACTTC	CASTTTLSGIEEQYF
TRBJ1-2	many	TRBV25-1	NA	TGTGCCAGCAGTGAAGGGGGCAGGGATTATGGCTACACCTTC	CASSEGGRDYGYTF
TRBJ2-2	NA	TRBV20-1	NA	TGCAGTGCTCCCTCCTTCGTGTTGGGCACCGGGGAGCTGTTTTTT	CSAPSFVLGTGELFF
TRBJ2-5	many	TRBV20-1	NA	TGCAGTGCTAGACCCGTTCAAGAGACCCAGTACTTC	CSARPVQETQYF
TRBJ1-1	many	TRBV9	NA	TGTGCCAGCAGCGTAGAGGTGGGAGGCACTGAAGCTTTCTTT	CASSVEVGGTEAFF
TRBJ2-1	NA	TRBV7-2	NA	TGTGCCAGCAGCTCGGAAGGGGCAGAAAGTTACAATGAGCAGTTCTTC	CASSSEGAESYNEQFF
TRBJ2-5	many	TRBV6-5	NA	TGTGCCAGCAGTTACTGGGGGGGGCTCGGGGAGACCCAGTACTTC	CASSYWGGLGETQYF
TRBJ2-3	NA	TRBV11-2	TRBD2	TGTGCCAGCAGGTCAGGGTTCGGGGGGGTCCGCACAGATACGCAGTATTTT	CASRSGFGGVRTDTQYF
TRBJ2-4	NA	TRBV7-2	NA	TGTGCCAGCAGCTTAGCCGGGACAACTCTATACGGCGGAGACATTCAGTACTTC	CASSLAGTTLYGGDIQYF